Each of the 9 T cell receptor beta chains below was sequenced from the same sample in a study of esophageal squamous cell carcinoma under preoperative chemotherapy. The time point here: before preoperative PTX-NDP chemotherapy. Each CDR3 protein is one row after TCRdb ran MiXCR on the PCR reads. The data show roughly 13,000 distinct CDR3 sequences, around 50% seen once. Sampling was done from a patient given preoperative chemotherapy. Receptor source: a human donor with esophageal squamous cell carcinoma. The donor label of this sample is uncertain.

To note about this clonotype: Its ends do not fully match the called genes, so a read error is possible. The CDR3 DNA reads TGTGCCAGCAGCCTTGGGGGTGCGGGCGGCTGTGCGCAGTATTTC. The encoded protein is CASSLGGAGGCAQYF. The chain is built from TRBV12-3 or TRBV12-4 and TRBJ2-3; D may correspond to TRBD1 or TRBD2 (5 bases each). The CDR3 totals 15 residues.

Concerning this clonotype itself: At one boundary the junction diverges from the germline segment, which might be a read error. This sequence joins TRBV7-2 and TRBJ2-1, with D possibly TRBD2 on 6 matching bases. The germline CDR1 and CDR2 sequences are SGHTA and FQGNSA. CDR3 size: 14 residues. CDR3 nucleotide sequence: TGTGCCAGCATGCGGGGTGGGAGGATAGATGCGCAGTTCTTT. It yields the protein CASMRGGRIDAQFF.

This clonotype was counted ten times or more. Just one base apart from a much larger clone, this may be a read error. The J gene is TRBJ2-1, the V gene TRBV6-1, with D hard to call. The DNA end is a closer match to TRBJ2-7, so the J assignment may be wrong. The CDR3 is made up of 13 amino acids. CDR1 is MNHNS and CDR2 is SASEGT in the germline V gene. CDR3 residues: CASIIDMYNEQYF. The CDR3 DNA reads TGTGCCAGCATCATAGACATGTACAATGAGCAGTACTTC.

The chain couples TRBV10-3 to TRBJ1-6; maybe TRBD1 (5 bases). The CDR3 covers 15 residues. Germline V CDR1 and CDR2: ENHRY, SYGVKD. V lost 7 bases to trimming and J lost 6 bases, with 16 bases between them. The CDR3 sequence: CAINDRDGPNSPLHF. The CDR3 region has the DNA TGTGCCATCAACGACCGGGACGGACCTAATTCACCCCTCCACTTT.

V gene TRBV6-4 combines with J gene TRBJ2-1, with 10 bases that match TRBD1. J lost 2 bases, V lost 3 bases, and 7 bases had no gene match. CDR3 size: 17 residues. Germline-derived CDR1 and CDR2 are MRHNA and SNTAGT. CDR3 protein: CASSDTGTGDPYNEQFF. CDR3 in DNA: TGTGCCAGCAGTGATACCGGGACAGGGGATCCCTACAATGAGCAGTTCTTC.

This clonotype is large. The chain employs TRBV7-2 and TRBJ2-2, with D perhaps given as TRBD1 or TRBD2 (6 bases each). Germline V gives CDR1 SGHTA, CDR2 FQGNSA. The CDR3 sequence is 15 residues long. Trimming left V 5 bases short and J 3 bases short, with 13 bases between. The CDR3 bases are TGTGCCAGCAGCCCGACTAGGGGGGACACCGGGGAGCTGTTTTTT. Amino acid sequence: CASSPTRGDTGELFF.

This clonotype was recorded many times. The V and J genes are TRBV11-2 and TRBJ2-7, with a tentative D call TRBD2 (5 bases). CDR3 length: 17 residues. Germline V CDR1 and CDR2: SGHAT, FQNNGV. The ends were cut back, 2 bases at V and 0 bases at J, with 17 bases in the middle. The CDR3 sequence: CASSLSVGGPFSYEQYF. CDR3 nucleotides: TGTGCCAGCAGCTTAAGCGTCGGCGGGCCATTCTCCTACGAGCAGTACTTC.

CDR3 DNA sequence: TGTGCCAGCTCCCGCTGGGGGGGAGAGACCCAGTACTTC. Protein sequence: CASSRWGGETQYF. The chain carries TRBV6-1 and TRBJ2-3; TRBD2 matches 7 bases. The J call is doubtful: the DNA matches TRBJ2-5 better. This CDR3 is built from 13 residues. Germline lookup yields CDR1 MNHNS and CDR2 SASEGT.

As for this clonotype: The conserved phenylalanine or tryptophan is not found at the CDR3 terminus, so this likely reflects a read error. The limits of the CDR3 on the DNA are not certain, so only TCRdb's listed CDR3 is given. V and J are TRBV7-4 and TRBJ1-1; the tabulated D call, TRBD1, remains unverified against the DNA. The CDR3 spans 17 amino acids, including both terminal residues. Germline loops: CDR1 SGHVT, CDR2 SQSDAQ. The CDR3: CASSCPTGQERPSTSGQ.